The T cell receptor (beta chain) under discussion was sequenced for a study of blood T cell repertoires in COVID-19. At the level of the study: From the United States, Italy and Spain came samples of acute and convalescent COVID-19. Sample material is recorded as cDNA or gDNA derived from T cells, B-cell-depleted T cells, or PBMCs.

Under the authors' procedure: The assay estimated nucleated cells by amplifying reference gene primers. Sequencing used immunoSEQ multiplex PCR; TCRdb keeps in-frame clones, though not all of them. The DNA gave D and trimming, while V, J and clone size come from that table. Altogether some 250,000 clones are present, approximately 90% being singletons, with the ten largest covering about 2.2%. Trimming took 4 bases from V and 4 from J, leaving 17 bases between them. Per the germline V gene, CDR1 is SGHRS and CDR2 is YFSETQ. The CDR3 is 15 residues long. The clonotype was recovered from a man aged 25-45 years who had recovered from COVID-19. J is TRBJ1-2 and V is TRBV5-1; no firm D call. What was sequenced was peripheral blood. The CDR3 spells CASSPEGGEVYGYTF. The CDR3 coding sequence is TGCGCCAGCAGCCCAGAGGGTGGGGAAGTCTATGGCTACACCTTC.